The TCR beta chain under discussion was sequenced for a study of regulatory T cells in long-lasting Graves disease. The time point was: persistent/refractory GD, antithyroid drugs over 5 years with positive TRAb. Researchers made the TCR library from RNA that was extracted from PBMCs. Under American Thyroid Association guidelines, Graves' disease was diagnosed. Patients all came to the study from an endocrinology department in Xi'an, China. This CDR3 has 14 amino acids. Trimming took 8 bases from V and 2 from J, leaving 13 bases between them. This clonotype occurred many times. Arm-PCR of CDR3 regions and iRepertoire HTBI primers were the basis on which TCR beta libraries were built. MiXCR, run by TCRdb on the multiplex PCR reads, gives a single entry per CDR3 protein. The sample shows 600,000 to 850,000 distinct CDR3 sequences, around 32% of them seen only once.

Sequences were derived from peripheral blood mononuclear cells (PBMCs), sampled when the disease was refractory, from a patient treated with antithyroid drugs. The clonotype originates from a female donor with Graves disease. The chain carries TRBV12-3 or TRBV12-4 and TRBJ1-5; D is possibly TRBD1 (6 bases). This chain's CDR3 is CASATQGRNQPQHF. For the CDR3, the DNA is TGTGCCAGCGCTACACAGGGACGCAATCAGCCCCAGCATTTT.